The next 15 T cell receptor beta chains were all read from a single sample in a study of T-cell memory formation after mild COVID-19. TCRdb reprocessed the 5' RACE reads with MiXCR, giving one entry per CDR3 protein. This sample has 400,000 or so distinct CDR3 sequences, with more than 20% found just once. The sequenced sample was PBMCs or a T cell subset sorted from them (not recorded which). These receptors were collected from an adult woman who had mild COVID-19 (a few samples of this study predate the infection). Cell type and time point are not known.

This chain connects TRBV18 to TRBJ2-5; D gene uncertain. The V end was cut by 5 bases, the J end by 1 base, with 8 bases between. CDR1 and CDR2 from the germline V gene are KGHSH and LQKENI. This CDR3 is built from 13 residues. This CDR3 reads CASSLALQETQYF. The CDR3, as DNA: TGTGCCAGCTCATTAGCCCTCCAAGAGACCCAGTACTTC.

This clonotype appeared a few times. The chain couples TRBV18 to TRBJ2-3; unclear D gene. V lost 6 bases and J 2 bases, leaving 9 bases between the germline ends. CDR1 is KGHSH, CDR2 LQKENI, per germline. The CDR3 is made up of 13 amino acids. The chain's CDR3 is CASSRTDTDTQYF. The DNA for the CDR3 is TGTGCCAGCTCCCGTACGGACACAGATACGCAGTATTTT.

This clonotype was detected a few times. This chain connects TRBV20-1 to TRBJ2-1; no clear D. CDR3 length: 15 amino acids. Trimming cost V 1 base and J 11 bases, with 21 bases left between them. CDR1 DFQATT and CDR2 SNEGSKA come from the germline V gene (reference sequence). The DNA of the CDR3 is TGCAGTGCTAGAGGTCGCCGTGTTAGTATCCGACAGCAGTTCTTC. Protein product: CSARGRRVSIRQQFF.

The CDR3 bases are TGTGCCAGCAGCTTAGGGACAGGGGACTCCTACAATGAGCAGTTCTTC. It translates to CASSLGTGDSYNEQFF. The gene calls are TRBV7-8 and TRBJ2-1; TRBD1 agrees at 9 bases. From germline, CDR1 is SGHVS and CDR2 FQNEAQ. V lost 1 base, J lost 0 bases, and 1 base stayed unmatched. The CDR3 runs to 16 residues.

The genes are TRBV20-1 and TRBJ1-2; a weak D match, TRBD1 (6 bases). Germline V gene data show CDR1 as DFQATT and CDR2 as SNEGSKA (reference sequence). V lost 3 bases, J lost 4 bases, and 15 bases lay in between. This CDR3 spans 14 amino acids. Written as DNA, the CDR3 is TGCAGTGCTAGGCGGGGGGGCAGAGGCTATGGCTACACCTTC. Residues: CSARRGGRGYGYTF.

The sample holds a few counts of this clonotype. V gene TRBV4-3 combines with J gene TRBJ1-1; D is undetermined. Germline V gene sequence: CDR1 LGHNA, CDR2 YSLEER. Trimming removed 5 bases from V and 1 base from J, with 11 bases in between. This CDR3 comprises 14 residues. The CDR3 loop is CASSTWRSNTEAFF. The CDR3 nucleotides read TGCGCCAGCAGCACCTGGAGGTCGAACACTGAAGCTTTCTTT.

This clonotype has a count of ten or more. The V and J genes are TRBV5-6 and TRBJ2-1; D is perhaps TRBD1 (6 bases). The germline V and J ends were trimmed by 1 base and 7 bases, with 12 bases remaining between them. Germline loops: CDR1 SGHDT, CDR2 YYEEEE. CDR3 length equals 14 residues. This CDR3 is CASSLRQGINEQFF. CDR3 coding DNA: TGTGCCAGCAGCTTGCGGCAGGGGATAAATGAGCAGTTCTTC.

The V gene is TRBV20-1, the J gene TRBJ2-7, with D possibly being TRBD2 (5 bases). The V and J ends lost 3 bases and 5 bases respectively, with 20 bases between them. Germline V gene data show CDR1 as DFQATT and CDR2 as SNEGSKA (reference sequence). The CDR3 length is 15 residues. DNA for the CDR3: TGCAGTGCTAGCGACTCGAGAGGGATTGGCGACGAGCAGTACTTC. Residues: CSASDSRGIGDEQYF.

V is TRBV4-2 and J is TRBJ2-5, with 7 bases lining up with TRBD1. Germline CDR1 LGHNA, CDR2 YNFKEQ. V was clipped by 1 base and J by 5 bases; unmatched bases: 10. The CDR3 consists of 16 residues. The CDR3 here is CASSQGGDSRGETQYF. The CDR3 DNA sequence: TGTGCCAGCAGCCAAGGGGGAGATTCCAGGGGGGAGACCCAGTACTTC.

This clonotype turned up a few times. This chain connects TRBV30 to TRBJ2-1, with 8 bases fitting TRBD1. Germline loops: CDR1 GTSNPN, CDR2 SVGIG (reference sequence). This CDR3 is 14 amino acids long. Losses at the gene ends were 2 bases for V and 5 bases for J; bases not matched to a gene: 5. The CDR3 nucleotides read TGTGCCTGGAGTACCGGGACAGGAGACAATGAGCAGTTCTTC. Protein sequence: CAWSTGTGDNEQFF.

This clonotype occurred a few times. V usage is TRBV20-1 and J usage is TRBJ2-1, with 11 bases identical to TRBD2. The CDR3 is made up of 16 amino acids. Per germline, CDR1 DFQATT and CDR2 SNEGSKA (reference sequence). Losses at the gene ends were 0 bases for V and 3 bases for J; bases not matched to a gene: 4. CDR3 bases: TGCAGTGCTAGAGATCGGCTAGCGGGAGGCTACAATGAGCAGTTCTTC. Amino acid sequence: CSARDRLAGGYNEQFF.

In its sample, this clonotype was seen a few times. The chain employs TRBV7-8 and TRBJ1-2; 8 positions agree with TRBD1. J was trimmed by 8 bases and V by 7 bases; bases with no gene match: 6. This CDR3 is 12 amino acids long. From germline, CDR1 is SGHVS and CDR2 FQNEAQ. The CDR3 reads CASNPGGLGYTF. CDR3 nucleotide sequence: TGTGCCAGCAACCCAGGGGGCCTCGGCTACACCTTC.

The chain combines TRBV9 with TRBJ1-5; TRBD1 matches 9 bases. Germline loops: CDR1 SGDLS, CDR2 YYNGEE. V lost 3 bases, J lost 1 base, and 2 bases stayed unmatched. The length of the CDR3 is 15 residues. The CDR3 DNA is TGTGCCAGCAGCGCCGGGACAGGGAGCAATCAGCCCCAGCATTTT. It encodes CASSAGTGSNQPQHF.

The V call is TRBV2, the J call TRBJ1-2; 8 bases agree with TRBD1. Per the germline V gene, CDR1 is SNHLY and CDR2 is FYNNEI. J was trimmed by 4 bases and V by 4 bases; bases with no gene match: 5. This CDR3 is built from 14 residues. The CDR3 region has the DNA TGTGCCAGCAGTGTGGACAGGGAAATCTATGGCTACACCTTC. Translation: CASSVDREIYGYTF.

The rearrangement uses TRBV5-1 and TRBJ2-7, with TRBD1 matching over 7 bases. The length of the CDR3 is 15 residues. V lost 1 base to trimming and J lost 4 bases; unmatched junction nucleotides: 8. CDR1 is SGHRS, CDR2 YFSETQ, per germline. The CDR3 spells CASSLNPGTDYEQYF. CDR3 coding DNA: TGCGCCAGCAGCTTGAACCCCGGGACAGATTACGAGCAGTACTTC. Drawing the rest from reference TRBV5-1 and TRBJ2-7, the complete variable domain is KAGVTQTPRYLIKTRGQQVTLSCSPISGHRSVSWYQQTPGQGLQFLFEYFSETQRNKGNFPGRFSGRQFSNSRSEMNVSTLELGDSALYLCASSLNPGTDYEQYFGPGTRLTVT.